One and the same sample provided the 23 T cell receptor beta chains below, sequenced in a study of cytotoxic CD8 clonotypes in ibrutinib-treated CLL. The method was immunoSEQ multiplex PCR; TCRdb's version includes in-frame clones alone and lacks a portion of them. The table includes roughly 200,000 clones, about three quarters detected once. Sequenced here: PBMCs, sampled after 12 months of ibrutinib treatment. Source of these receptors: a human donor with chronic lymphocytic leukemia.

The rearrangement joins TRBV27 to TRBJ1-2; unclear D gene. V lost 6 bases, J lost 7 bases, and 12 bases lay in between. This CDR3 contains 12 residues. Germline assignment: CDR1 MNHEY and CDR2 SMNVEV (reference sequence). The CDR3 region has the DNA TGTGCCAGCAGGAGATTGGAGGGTGGCTACACCTTC. Its translation: CASRRLEGGYTF.

The chain carries TRBV29-1 and TRBJ1-1, with TRBD1 identical over 7 bases. Germline V gives CDR1 SQVTM, CDR2 ANQGSEA. CDR3 size: 16 residues. J was trimmed by 0 bases and V by 7 bases; bases with no gene match: 14. The CDR3 DNA reads TGCAGCGGGAGACAGGGACGGATTGGAATGAACACTGAAGCTTTCTTT. Encoded protein: CSGRQGRIGMNTEAFF. The whole variable domain, filled in from reference TRBV29-1 and TRBJ1-1, reads SAVISQKPSRDICQRGTSLTIQCQVDSQVTMMFWYRQQPGQSLTLIATANQGSEATYESGFVIDKFPISRPNLTFSTLTVSNMSPEDSSIYLCSGRQGRIGMNTEAFFGQGTRLTVV.

This chain joins TRBV7-8 and TRBJ1-6, with TRBD1 identical over 10 bases. V was clipped by 5 bases and J by 1 base; unmatched bases: 5. The CDR3 runs 17 residues. Germline CDR1 reads SGHVS; CDR2 reads FQNEAQ. The CDR3 nucleotides read TGTGCCAGCAGCCCGCGGACAGGGGGTTCCTATAATTCACCCCTCCACTTT. Its protein product is CASSPRTGGSYNSPLHF.

The V call is TRBV29-1, the J call TRBJ2-3; a possible D gene is TRBD1 (6 bases). CDR3 length: 17 amino acids. Germline CDR1 reads SQVTM; CDR2 reads ANQGSEA. Trimming shortened V by 4 bases and J by 6 bases, and 26 bases separated the two germline ends. CDR3 in DNA: TGCAGCGTTGCACCAGGGGAGACGGCAGACTTCCTGGATACGCAGTATTTT. It yields the protein CSVAPGETADFLDTQYF.

This chain connects TRBV4-1 to TRBJ1-2, with a weak D call TRBD1 (5 bases). In germline, CDR1 is MGHRA, CDR2 YSYEKL. The V and J ends lost 0 bases and 8 bases respectively, with 19 bases between them. This CDR3 contains 16 residues. This CDR3 is CASSQDPGAPTRGYTF. For the CDR3, the DNA is TGCGCCAGCAGCCAAGATCCCGGGGCCCCCACACGGGGCTACACCTTC.

V is TRBV4-1 and J is TRBJ2-7; no reliable D call. CDR3 length: 13 residues. Between the trimmed V and J ends, which lost 4 bases and 5 bases, there was a span of 12 bases. The germline V gene encodes CDR1 MGHRA and CDR2 YSYEKL. CDR3 coding DNA: TGCGCCAGCAGCCCGCCCCGAAAACACGAGCAGTACTTC. It codes for CASSPPRKHEQYF.

The V call is TRBV18, the J call TRBJ2-7; possible D gene TRBD2, 6 bases. Germline assignment: CDR1 KGHSH and CDR2 LQKENI. V was clipped by 0 bases and J by 7 bases, with 13 bases between them. The CDR3 consists of 14 residues. CDR3 DNA sequence: TGTGCCAGCTCACCACCGAACGGCGCGGGGGAGCAGTACTTC. Translating gives CASSPPNGAGEQYF.

On this clone: The sample has other DNA sequences that encode this CDR3 too. The J gene is TRBJ1-1, the V gene TRBV27; tentative D call: TRBD1 (5 bases). V shed 5 bases and J shed 3 bases, with 10 bases lying between them. The CDR3 contains 13 residues. Germline-derived CDR1 and CDR2 are MNHEY and SMNVEV (reference sequence). CDR3 protein: CASSLGQYTEAFF. The DNA for the CDR3 is TGTGCCAGCAGTCTTGGACAATACACTGAAGCTTTCTTT.

The chain carries TRBV30 and TRBJ2-7; 11 bases are shared with TRBD2. In germline, CDR1 is GTSNPN, CDR2 SVGIG (reference sequence). This CDR3 region has 15 residues. With 4 bases clipped from V and 1 base from J, the junction kept 6 bases outside the gene matches. The CDR3 here is CAWTSGTSGSYEQYF. CDR3 nucleotide sequence: TGTGCCTGGACATCCGGGACTAGCGGTTCCTACGAGCAGTACTTC. Based on the CDR3 plus reference TRBV30 and TRBJ2-7, the full variable domain is SQTIHQWPATLVQPVGSPLSLECTVEGTSNPNLYWYRQAAGRGLQLLFYSVGIGQISSEVPQNLSASRPQDRQFILSSKKLLLSDSGFYLCAWTSGTSGSYEQYFGPGTRLTVT.

This clone was recorded a few times. CDR3 sequence (DNA): TGTGCCAGCAGCTTGGAACGGGCTGGCCTTCAAACGAACGCTTTCTTT. Its protein product is CASSLERAGLQTNAFF. The chain recombines TRBV5-6 with TRBJ1-1; D unclear. V lost 0 bases and J 11 bases, leaving 23 bases between the germline ends. In germline, CDR1 is SGHDT, CDR2 YYEEEE. The CDR3 is 16 amino acids.

The rearrangement links TRBV27 to TRBJ2-3; D is undetermined. Per the germline V gene, CDR1 is MNHEY and CDR2 is SMNVEV (reference sequence). This CDR3 contains 9 residues. V was cut by 9 bases and J by 5 bases, with 3 bases left in between. The DNA of the CDR3 is TGTGCCAGGGGAGATACGCAGTATTTT. Its protein is CARGDTQYF.

The DNA for the CDR3 is TGTGCCTGGGGGACAGGGTTTGAGACCCAGTACTTC. It is translated as CAWGTGFETQYF. The rearrangement links TRBV30 to TRBJ2-5, with 9 bases aligning to TRBD1. The CDR3 totals 12 residues. The J segment lost 5 bases and the V segment lost 5 bases, leaving 3 bases of the junction unmatched. CDR1 is GTSNPN and CDR2 is SVGIG in the germline V gene (reference sequence).

V is TRBV10-3 and J is TRBJ2-1, with 10 bases matching TRBD2. Unmatched junction bases numbered 5, after V lost 5 bases and J lost 4 bases. The CDR3 is 15 amino acids. Germline values: CDR1 ENHRY, CDR2 SYGVKD. The CDR3 spells CAISTGTSEYNEQFF. CDR3 coding DNA: TGTGCCATCAGTACCGGGACTAGCGAATACAATGAGCAGTTCTTC.

This rearrangement joins TRBV12-2 to TRBJ1-5. TRBV12-2 is classified as a pseudogene. CDR3 length: 16 amino acids. The CDR3 loop reads CASRLKSGRRNQSQHF. CDR3 bases: TGTGCAAGTCGCTTAAAATCGGGACGGAGGAATCAGTCCCAGCATTTT.

The chain couples TRBV9 to TRBJ2-3, with unresolved D. Trimming stripped 4 bases from V and 2 bases from J, with 11 bases between. This CDR3 contains 14 residues. CDR1 is SGDLS and CDR2 is YYNGEE in the germline V gene. CDR3 DNA sequence: TGTGCCAGCAGCAGCAACCCTAACACAGATACGCAGTATTTT. It yields the protein CASSSNPNTDTQYF.

This rearrangement joins TRBV25-1 to TRBJ2-3, with 8 positions matching TRBD1. Looked up from germline, CDR1 is MGHDK and CDR2 is SYGVNS. The CDR3 spans 14 residues. The trim removed 8 bases at V and 0 bases at J, leaving 4 bases unmatched. The DNA for the CDR3 is TGTGCCAGCGGACGGACAGGGAGCACAGATACGCAGTATTTT. It translates to CASGRTGSTDTQYF.

This sequence joins TRBV6-5 and TRBJ1-1; 8 bases fit TRBD1. The CDR3 runs to 14 residues. With V trimmed by 6 bases and J by 3 bases, 6 bases remained unmatched. Germline lookup yields CDR1 MNHEY and CDR2 SVGAGI. This CDR3 is CASRETGVYTEAFF. DNA for the CDR3: TGTGCCAGCAGGGAGACAGGGGTCTACACTGAAGCTTTCTTT.

The chain employs TRBV30 and TRBJ1-5, with 9 bases aligning to TRBD1. The V gene end was trimmed by 5 bases and the J gene end by 4 bases; junction bases not matched to a gene: 3. The CDR3 covers 13 residues. Per the germline V gene, CDR1 is GTSNPN and CDR2 is SVGIG (reference sequence). CDR3: CAWDRGGNQPQHF. DNA for the CDR3: TGTGCCTGGGACAGGGGGGGAAATCAGCCCCAGCATTTT.

This clone has more than one count but fewer than ten. The genes are TRBV7-9 and TRBJ1-2; D remains ambiguous. Germline CDR1 is SEHNR and CDR2 is FQNEAQ (reference sequence). The CDR3 is 12 amino acids. The CDR3 DNA sequence: TGTGGCTCTGTAGTCCGGGACTATGGCTACACCTTC. Translation: CGSVVRDYGYTF.

Comments on this clone: The sample contains more than one DNA sequence encoding this CDR3. This chain uses TRBV7-6 with TRBJ1-1; D gene unclear. The CDR3 consists of 12 residues. Germline CDR1 is SGHVS and CDR2 is FNYEAQ. Deletions cut 4 bases from V and 5 bases from J, with 8 bases between. In nucleotides, the CDR3 is TGTGCCAGCAGCTCCGGACGGACTGAAGCTTTCTTT. This sequence encodes CASSSGRTEAFF.

The J gene is TRBJ2-3, the V gene TRBV10-3; a weak D match, TRBD1 (5 bases). CDR1 and CDR2 (germline): ENHRY, SYGVKD. Trimming pared 4 bases from V and 4 bases from J, leaving 9 bases between. This CDR3 region has 13 residues. CDR3 nucleotide sequence: TGTGCCATCAGTGGCCAGGGTCCAGATACGCAGTATTTT. Translating it yields CAISGQGPDTQYF.

The rearrangement links TRBV6-5 to TRBJ1-4; 10 positions agree with TRBD1. CDR3 size: 15 residues. After removal of 6 bases from V and 6 bases from J, the junction contained 7 bases not matched to a gene. The V gene's germline CDR1 is MNHEY and CDR2 SVGAGI. CDR3 DNA sequence: TGTGCCAGCAGCCAAGCCGGGACAGGGGATGAAAAACTGTTTTTT. Translation: CASSQAGTGDEKLFF.

The V and J genes are TRBV5-1 and TRBJ2-1; the D gene could be TRBD1 or TRBD2 (6 bases each). Germline values: CDR1 SGHRS, CDR2 YFSETQ. The CDR3 loop spans 14 amino acids. Trimming cost V 7 bases and J 10 bases, with 21 bases left between them. The CDR3 DNA reads TGCGCCAGCCGCCGTATCTCAGGGGAGGACGAGCAGTTCTTC. As protein: CASRRISGEDEQFF.